This TCR beta chain was recovered during a study of T cell repertoires in cytomegalovirus infection. Looking at the study overall: CMV infection and matching HLA type were both indicated by public TCR beta signatures.

From the reads, TCRdb called clonotypes with MiXCR, one entry per CDR3 protein. Here the sample spans about 600,000 distinct CDR3 sequences, 20% to 25% being singletons. CDR1 SEHNR and CDR2 FQNEAQ come from the germline V gene (reference sequence). This CDR3 has 14 residues. There are a few counts of this clonotype. This TCR was recovered from a human donor in good health (CMV status not recorded). Some clones in this sample may be carry-over from other donors' samples. The sequenced sample was CD8+ T cells from PBMCs. J is TRBJ1-2 and V is TRBV7-9; D is unresolved. As DNA, the CDR3 is TGTGTCATCCTGGCGAACCCTTCTAACTATGGCTACACCTTC. This encodes CVILANPSNYGYTF.